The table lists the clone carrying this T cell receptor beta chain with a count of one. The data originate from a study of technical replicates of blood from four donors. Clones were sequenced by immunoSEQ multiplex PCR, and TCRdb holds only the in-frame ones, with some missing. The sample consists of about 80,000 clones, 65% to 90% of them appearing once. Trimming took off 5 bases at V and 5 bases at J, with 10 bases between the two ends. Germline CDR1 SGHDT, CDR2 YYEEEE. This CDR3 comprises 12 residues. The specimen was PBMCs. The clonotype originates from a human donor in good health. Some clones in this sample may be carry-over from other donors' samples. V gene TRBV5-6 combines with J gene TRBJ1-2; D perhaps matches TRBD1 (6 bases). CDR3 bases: TGTGCCAGCAGGGGGGCTGGTTATGGCTACACCTTC. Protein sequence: CASRGAGYGYTF.